This T cell receptor beta chain was sequenced during a study of blood T cell repertoires in COVID-19. CDR3 length equals 12 residues. With 1 base removed from V and 8 bases from J, the gap between germline ends came to 11 bases. CDR1 and CDR2 from the germline V gene are SQVTM and ANQGSEA. Repertoires were generated with immunoSEQ multiplex PCR, while TCRdb's copy carries only in-frame clones and drops some. The sample holds about 130,000 clones, about 86% seen once. The sample was peripheral blood. The rearrangement uses TRBV29-1 and TRBJ1-1, with D possibly being TRBD1 (5 bases). The receptor was isolated from a woman between 50 and 59 years old with acute or convalescent COVID-19. CDR3 nucleotide sequence: TGCAGCGTTGAAGGGGGCTCTATAGAAGCTTTCTTT. Protein product: CSVEGGSIEAFF. Combining the CDR3 with reference TRBV29-1 and TRBJ1-1 gives the whole variable domain SAVISQKPSRDICQRGTSLTIQCQVDSQVTMMFWYRQQPGQSLTLIATANQGSEATYESGFVIDKFPISRPNLTFSTLTVSNMSPEDSSIYLCSVEGGSIEAFFGQGTRLTVV.